These 14 T cell receptor beta chains were all obtained from the same sample, sequenced in a study of OX40 agonist ivuxolimab in advanced cancers. Measured with immunoSEQ multiplex PCR; TCRdb has only the in-frame clones, and not every one. The data hold approximately 55,000 clones, with roughly 90% observed a single time. Sample: CD4+ or CD8+ T cells sorted from blood, taken in a trial of the OX40 agonist ivuxolimab. These receptors originate from an adult with an advanced solid tumor such as melanoma, head and neck, liver or kidney cancer.

The chain combines TRBV7-8 with TRBJ2-5, with 7 positions matching TRBD2. Trimming cost V 2 bases and J 2 bases; bases outside gene matches: 8. The CDR3 sequence is 16 residues long. Germline V gives CDR1 SGHVS, CDR2 FQNEAQ. Here the CDR3 reads CASSLTRERGQETQYF. The CDR3 DNA follows: TGTGCCAGCAGCTTAACGCGGGAGAGGGGACAAGAGACCCAGTACTTC.

This clone was seen more than once but under ten times. The chain couples TRBV5-1 to TRBJ2-5; 11 nucleotides align to TRBD2. The CDR3 length is 17 residues. The trim removed 6 bases at V and 1 base at J, leaving 11 bases unmatched. CDR1 SGHRS and CDR2 YFSETQ come from the germline V gene. The DNA of the CDR3 is TGCGCCAGCACCAAGGGGACTAGCGGCACTCTCCAAGAGACCCAGTACTTC. Encoded protein: CASTKGTSGTLQETQYF.

CDR3 sequence reads: CASSNPGQGSYEQYF. The CDR3 region has the DNA TGTGCCAGCAGCAACCCGGGACAGGGATCCTACGAGCAGTACTTC. The chain employs TRBV21-1 and TRBJ2-7; the D call of TRBD1 is as the table states it, not checked on the DNA. TRBV21-1 is designated a pseudogene. The CDR3 runs to 15 residues.

V and J are TRBV19 and TRBJ2-3; a weak D match, TRBD2 (5 bases). V lost 2 bases to trimming and J lost 1 base, with 10 bases between them. Looked up from germline, CDR1 is LNHDA and CDR2 is SQIVND (reference sequence). This CDR3 comprises 15 residues. This CDR3 reads CASSITWERTDTQYF. In nucleotides, the CDR3 is TGTGCCAGTAGTATAACGTGGGAGCGCACAGATACGCAGTATTTT.

The rearrangement uses TRBV5-1 and TRBJ1-4, with D possibly TRBD1 on 5 matching bases. CDR1 is SGHRS and CDR2 is YFSETQ in the germline V gene. This CDR3 spans 14 amino acids. Deletions cut 5 bases from V and 4 bases from J, with 12 bases between. CDR3 protein: CASSPSGSNEKLFF. The CDR3 DNA follows: TGCGCCAGCAGTCCCTCAGGGAGTAATGAAAAACTGTTTTTT.

The chain links TRBV6-6 to TRBJ1-1, with 7 bases aligning to TRBD1. Trimming cost V 8 bases and J 0 bases; bases outside gene matches: 9. The CDR3 totals 15 residues. Per germline, CDR1 MNHNY and CDR2 SVGAGI (reference sequence). CDR3 amino acids: CASGSLDRMNTEAFF. CDR3 DNA sequence: TGTGCCAGCGGCTCATTGGACAGGATGAACACTGAAGCTTTCTTT.

The chain has TRBV28 and TRBJ2-2; D not certain. There are 15 residues in the CDR3. V was shortened by 1 base and J by 4 bases, with 10 bases between the two germline ends. Germline V gene lookup returns CDR1 MDHEN and CDR2 SYDVKM. CDR3 sequence reads: CASSLLVGSTGELFF. In DNA form, the CDR3 reads TGTGCCAGCAGTTTATTAGTGGGCTCCACCGGGGAGCTGTTTTTT. The complete variable domain, with remaining parts taken from reference TRBV28 and TRBJ2-2, reads DVKVTQSSRYLVKRTGEKVFLECVQDMDHENMFWYRQDPGLGLRLIYFSYDVKMKEKGDIPEGYSVSREKKERFSLILESASTNQTSMYLCASSLLVGSTGELFFGEGSRLTVL.

V usage is TRBV10-2 and J usage is TRBJ2-3; a weak D match, TRBD2 (6 bases). The CDR3 runs to 17 residues. Germline V gene lookup returns CDR1 WSHSY and CDR2 SAAADI. V shed 1 base and J shed 0 bases, with 14 bases lying between them. The CDR3 sequence: CASSELARRGSTDTQYF. In DNA, the CDR3 is TGCGCCAGCAGTGAGTTGGCAAGGCGGGGTAGCACAGATACGCAGTATTTT.

The chain has TRBV18 and TRBJ1-1; D unresolved. Trimming left V 3 bases short and J 4 bases short, with 6 bases between. Germline lookup yields CDR1 KGHSH and CDR2 LQKENI. The CDR3 extends over 12 amino acids. The CDR3 sequence: CASSPVGTEAFF. DNA of the CDR3: TGTGCCAGCTCACCGGTCGGCACTGAAGCTTTCTTT.

V gene TRBV19 combines with J gene TRBJ1-5; 8 bases fit TRBD1. CDR3 length: 14 amino acids. Germline V gene lookup returns CDR1 LNHDA and CDR2 SQIVND (reference sequence). V dropped 5 bases and J dropped 9; count of bases not matched to a gene: 9. CDR3 bases: TGTGCCAGTAGTTCTGGACAGGGCTTGCGGCCCCAGCATTTT. It encodes CASSSGQGLRPQHF. Full variable domain (remainder filled in from reference TRBV19 and TRBJ1-5): DGGITQSPKYLFRKEGQNVTLSCEQNLNHDAMYWYRQDPGQGLRLIYYSQIVNDFQKGDIAEGYSVSREKKESFPLTVTSAQKNPTAFYLCASSSGQGLRPQHFGDGTRLSIL.

The chain links TRBV29-1 to TRBJ2-4; 8 bases are shared with TRBD1. The CDR3 consists of 13 residues. V trimming: 6 bases; J trimming: 5 bases; junction bases outside the gene matches: 6. Germline V gene lookup returns CDR1 SQVTM and CDR2 ANQGSEA. The CDR3 DNA follows: TGCAGCGTCATAGACAGGGGTCAAAACATTCAGTACTTC. Translated, it gives CSVIDRGQNIQYF.

This clone ranks as medium-sized (0.01 to 0.1%). The chain recombines TRBV19 with TRBJ2-4; D not certain. Trimming stripped 5 bases from V and 2 bases from J, with 13 bases between. This CDR3 has 15 amino acids. CDR1 LNHDA and CDR2 SQIVND come from the germline V gene (reference sequence). In DNA, the CDR3 is TGTGCCAGTAGTCCAGACACTTATTCCAAAAACATTCAGTACTTC. It translates to CASSPDTYSKNIQYF.

This sequence joins TRBV5-1 and TRBJ2-7; D ambiguous. Trimming pared 3 bases from V and 6 bases from J, leaving 7 bases between. Per germline, CDR1 SGHRS and CDR2 YFSETQ. The CDR3 spans 11 residues. The CDR3 DNA follows: TGCGCCAGCAGCTCGGAGTCCGAGCAGTACTTC. Amino acid sequence: CASSSESEQYF.

The rearrangement uses TRBV10-1 and TRBJ1-3; D uncertain. The CDR3 length is 13 residues. Germline loops: CDR1 WNHNN, CDR2 SYGVQD (reference sequence). Trimming took off 7 bases at V and 10 bases at J, with 17 bases between the two ends. The CDR3 spells CASTLPGPSTIYF. CDR3 sequence (DNA): TGCGCCAGCACCCTCCCGGGCCCGTCGACCATATATTTT.